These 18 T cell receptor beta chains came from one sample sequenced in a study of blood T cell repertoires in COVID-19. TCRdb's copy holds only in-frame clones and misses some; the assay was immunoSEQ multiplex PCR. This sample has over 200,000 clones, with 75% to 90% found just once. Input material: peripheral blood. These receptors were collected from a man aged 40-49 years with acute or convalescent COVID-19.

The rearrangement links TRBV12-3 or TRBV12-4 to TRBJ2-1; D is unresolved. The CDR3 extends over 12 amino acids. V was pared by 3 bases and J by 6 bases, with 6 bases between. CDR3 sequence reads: CASSFLSNEQFF. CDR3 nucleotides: TGTGCCAGCAGTTTTCTAAGCAATGAGCAGTTCTTC.

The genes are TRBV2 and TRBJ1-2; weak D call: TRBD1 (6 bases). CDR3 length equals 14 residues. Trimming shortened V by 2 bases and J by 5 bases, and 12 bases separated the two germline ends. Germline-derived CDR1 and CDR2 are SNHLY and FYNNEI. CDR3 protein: CASSEMPQGYGYTF. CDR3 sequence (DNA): TGTGCCAGCAGTGAAATGCCACAGGGATATGGCTACACCTTC.

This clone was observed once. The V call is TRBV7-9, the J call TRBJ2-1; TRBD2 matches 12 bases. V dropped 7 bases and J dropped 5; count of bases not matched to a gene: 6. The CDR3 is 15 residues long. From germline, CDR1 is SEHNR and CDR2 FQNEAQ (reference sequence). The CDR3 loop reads CASTKTSGSHNEQFF. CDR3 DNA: TGTGCCAGCACCAAGACTAGCGGGAGTCACAATGAGCAGTTCTTC.

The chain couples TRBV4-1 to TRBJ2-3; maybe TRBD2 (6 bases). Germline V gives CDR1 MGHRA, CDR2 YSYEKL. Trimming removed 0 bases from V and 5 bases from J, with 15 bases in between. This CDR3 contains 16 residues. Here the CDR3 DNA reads TGCGCCAGCAGCCAAGAGGGCCGTCTAGCGATAGATACGCAGTATTTT. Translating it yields CASSQEGRLAIDTQYF.

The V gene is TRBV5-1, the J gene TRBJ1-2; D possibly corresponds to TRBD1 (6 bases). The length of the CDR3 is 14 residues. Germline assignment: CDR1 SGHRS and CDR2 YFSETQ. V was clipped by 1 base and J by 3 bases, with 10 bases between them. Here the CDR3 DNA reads TGCGCCAGCAGCTTGTCAAACAGGGACTATGGCTACACCTTC. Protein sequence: CASSLSNRDYGYTF.

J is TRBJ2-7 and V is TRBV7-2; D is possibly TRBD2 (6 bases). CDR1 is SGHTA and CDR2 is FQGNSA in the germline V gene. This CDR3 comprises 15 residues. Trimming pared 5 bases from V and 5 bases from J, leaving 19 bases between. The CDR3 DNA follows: TGTGCCAGCAGCGCAGCCAGAAGGGACTCAGACGAGCAGTACTTC. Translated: CASSAARRDSDEQYF.

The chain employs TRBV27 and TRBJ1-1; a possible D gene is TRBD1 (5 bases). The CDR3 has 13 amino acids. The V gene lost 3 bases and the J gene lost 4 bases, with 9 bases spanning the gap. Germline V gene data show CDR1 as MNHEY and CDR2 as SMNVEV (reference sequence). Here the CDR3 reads CASSFWGGTEAFF. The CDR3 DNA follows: TGTGCCAGCAGTTTCTGGGGGGGCACTGAAGCTTTCTTT.

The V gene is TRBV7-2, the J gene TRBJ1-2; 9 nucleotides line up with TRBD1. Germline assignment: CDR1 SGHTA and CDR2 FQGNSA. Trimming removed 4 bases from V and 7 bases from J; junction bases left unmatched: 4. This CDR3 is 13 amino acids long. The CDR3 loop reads CASSSTGGVGYTF. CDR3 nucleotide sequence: TGTGCCAGCAGCTCTACAGGGGGCGTTGGCTACACCTTC. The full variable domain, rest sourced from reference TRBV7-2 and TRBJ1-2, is GAGVSQSPSNKVTEKGKDVELRCDPISGHTALYWYRQSLGQGLEFLIYFQGNSAPDKSGLPSDRFSAERTGGSVSTLTIQRTQQEDSAVYLCASSSTGGVGYTFGSGTRLTVV.

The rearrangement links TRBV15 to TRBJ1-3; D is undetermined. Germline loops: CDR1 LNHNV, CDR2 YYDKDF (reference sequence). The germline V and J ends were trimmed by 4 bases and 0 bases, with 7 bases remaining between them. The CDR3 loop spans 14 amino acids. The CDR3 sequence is CATSTPDSGNTIYF. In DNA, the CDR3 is TGTGCCACCAGCACTCCAGACTCTGGAAACACCATATATTTT.

CDR3: CASSLADRKNEKLFF. Here the CDR3 DNA reads TGCGCCAGCAGCTTGGCCGACAGGAAAAATGAAAAACTGTTTTTT. The chain couples TRBV5-1 to TRBJ1-4, with D possibly being TRBD1 (6 bases). Germline loops: CDR1 SGHRS, CDR2 YFSETQ. The CDR3 has 15 residues. Trimming removed 0 bases at V and 5 bases at J, with 11 bases between.

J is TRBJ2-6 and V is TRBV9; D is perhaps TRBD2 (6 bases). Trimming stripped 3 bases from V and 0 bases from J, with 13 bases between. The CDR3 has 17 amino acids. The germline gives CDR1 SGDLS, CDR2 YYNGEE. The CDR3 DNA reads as TGTGCCAGCAGCGGGGGAGGATCCAGCTCTGGGGCCAACGTCCTGACTTTC. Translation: CASSGGGSSSGANVLTF.

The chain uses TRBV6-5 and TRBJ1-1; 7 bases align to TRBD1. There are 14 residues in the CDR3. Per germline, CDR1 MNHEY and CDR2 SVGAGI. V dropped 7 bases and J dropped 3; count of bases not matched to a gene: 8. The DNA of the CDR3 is TGTGCCAGCACTCCTTCAGGGGGGTACACTGAAGCTTTCTTT. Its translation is CASTPSGGYTEAFF.

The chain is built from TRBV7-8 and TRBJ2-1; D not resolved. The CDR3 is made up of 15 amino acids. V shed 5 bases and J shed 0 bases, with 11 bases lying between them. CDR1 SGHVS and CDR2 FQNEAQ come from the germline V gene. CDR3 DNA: TGTGCCAGCAGCGCGGTCCGGAGCTCCTACAATGAGCAGTTCTTC. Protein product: CASSAVRSSYNEQFF. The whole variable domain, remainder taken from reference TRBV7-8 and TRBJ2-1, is GAGVSQSPRYKVAKRGQDVALRCDPISGHVSLFWYQQALGQGPEFLTYFQNEAQLDKSGLPSDRFFAERPEGSVSTLKIQRTQQEDSAVYLCASSAVRSSYNEQFFGPGTRLTVL.

As DNA, the CDR3 is TGTGCCATCAGTGAGTTCACCGGGGAATATGGCTACACCTTC. Protein sequence: CAISEFTGEYGYTF. This sequence joins TRBV10-3 and TRBJ1-2; D not certain. V lost 1 base to trimming and J lost 5 bases, with 11 bases between them. The germline V gene has CDR1 ENHRY and CDR2 SYGVKD. CDR3 size: 14 residues.

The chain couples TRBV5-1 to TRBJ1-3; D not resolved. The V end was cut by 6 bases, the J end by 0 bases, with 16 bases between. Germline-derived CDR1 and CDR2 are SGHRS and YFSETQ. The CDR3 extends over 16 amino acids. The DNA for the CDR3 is TGCGCCAGCACCCCGGGAGGAATCTTCTCTGGAAACACCATATATTTT. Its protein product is CASTPGGIFSGNTIYF.

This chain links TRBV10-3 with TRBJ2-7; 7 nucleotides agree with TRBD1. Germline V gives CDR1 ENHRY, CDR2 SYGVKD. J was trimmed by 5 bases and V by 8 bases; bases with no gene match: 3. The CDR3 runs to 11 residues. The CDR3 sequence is CAIGQADEQYF. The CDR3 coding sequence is TGTGCCATCGGACAGGCGGACGAGCAGTACTTC.

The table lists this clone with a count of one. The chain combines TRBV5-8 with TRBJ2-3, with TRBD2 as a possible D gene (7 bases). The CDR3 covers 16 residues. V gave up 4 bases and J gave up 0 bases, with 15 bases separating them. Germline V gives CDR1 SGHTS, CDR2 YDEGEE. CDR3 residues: CASSNGGTPSTDTQYF. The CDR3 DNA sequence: TGTGCCAGCAGCAACGGGGGGACACCTAGCACAGATACGCAGTATTTT.

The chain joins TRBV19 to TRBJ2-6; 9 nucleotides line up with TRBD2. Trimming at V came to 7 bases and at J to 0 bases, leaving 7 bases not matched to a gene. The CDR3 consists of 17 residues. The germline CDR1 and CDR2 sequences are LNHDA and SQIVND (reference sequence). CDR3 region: CASTPAGGNSGANVLTF. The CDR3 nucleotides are TGTGCCAGTACCCCAGCGGGAGGAAACTCTGGGGCCAACGTCCTGACTTTC.